The clone carrying this T cell receptor (beta chain) was seen ten or more times. This sample stems from a study of regulatory T cells in long-lasting Graves disease. The time point: persistent/refractory GD, antithyroid drugs over 5 years with positive TRAb. TCR sequences were obtained from RNA taken from PBMCs. HTBI primers from iRepertoire and Arm-PCR of CDR3 regions yielded the TCR beta libraries. From the multiplex PCR reads, TCRdb called clonotypes with MiXCR, one entry per CDR3 protein. The sample carries approximately 360,000 distinct CDR3 sequences, around 23% recorded once. The sequence was collected from a woman in her forties with Graves disease. Here the sequenced sample was peripheral blood mononuclear cells (PBMCs), taken when the disease was refractory, from a patient treated with antithyroid drugs.

The CDR3 protein is CASSFEKRQWGQETQYF. The CDR3 DNA sequence: TGTGCCAGCAGTTTCGAGAAACGACAATGGGGACAAGAGACCCAGTACTTC. This rearrangement joins TRBV28 to TRBJ2-5; no firm D call. Germline CDR1 MDHEN, CDR2 SYDVKM. Trimming pared 3 bases from V and 2 bases from J, leaving 19 bases between. CDR3 size: 17 residues.